This T cell receptor (beta chain) was sequenced in a study of response to subunit inactivated influenza vaccine. Deletions cut 7 bases from V and 5 bases from J, with 19 bases between. The CDR3 is 15 residues long. Germline V gives CDR1 MDHEN, CDR2 SYDVKM. With respect to this clonotype: The target antigen is unknown.

Broader study findings: Researchers suggested that each seasonal influenza vaccination recruits few new T cells.

TCRdb fed the RT-PCR reads into MiXCR, producing one record per CDR3 protein. The sample consists of around 750,000 distinct CDR3 sequences, 21% of them appearing once. The sample here was PBMCs from blood, taken 5 days after vaccination. The genes are TRBV28 and TRBJ2-3, with D tentatively TRBD2 (6 bases). This clonotype originated in a middle-aged man who received an inactivated influenza vaccine. CDR3 loop: CASTIGGTNLDTQYF. Written as DNA, the CDR3 is TGTGCCAGCACCATCGGGGGAACTAACCTAGATACGCAGTATTTT.